The sequence of this T cell receptor beta chain was determined in a study of identical twins. Only healthy Caucasians were included as donors. Concerning this clonotype itself: The antigen is not known.

One entry per CDR3 protein results from TCRdb running MiXCR on the 5' RACE reads. This table has 1.5 million to 2 million distinct CDR3 sequences, more than 30% appearing once. The CDR3 sequence is 15 residues long. Germline lookup yields CDR1 SGHAT and CDR2 FQNNGV. Losses at the gene ends were 1 base for V and 4 bases for J; bases not matched to a gene: 6. Study observations and caveats: Clonotypes of the beta chain that were abundant in cord blood carried fewer insertions (memory repertoires showed none). Among beta out-of-frame sequences, excess sharing between twins appeared weaker.

This sequence was found in a newborn girl in good health. The chain carries TRBV11-2 and TRBJ1-2; TRBD1 agrees at 7 bases. Material for sequencing was cord blood. The CDR3 loop is CASSLGLQGTYGYTF. DNA for the CDR3: TGTGCCAGCAGCTTAGGGTTACAGGGGACCTATGGCTACACCTTC.